These T cell receptor beta chains were read from a single sample in a study of vaccination effects on CD4 cells after COVID-19. These TCRs' antigens remain unknown. TCRdb's copy holds only in-frame clones and misses some; the assay was immunoSEQ multiplex PCR. The sample lists under 50,000 clones; approximately 61% were seen once. Sequencing used CD4+ T cells from PBMCs cultured without peptide, obtained before COVID-19 vaccination. The receptors originated from a human donor who received a COVID-19 vaccine. CDR3s include the opening cysteine and the closing phenylalanine or tryptophan. The D gene is left open where the match is weak. Clone size is shown for a subset of rows, as once, few, many or a class of expanded clone.

D	V	size	J	DNA	CDR3
.	TRBV12-5	.	TRBJ1-4	TGTGCTAGTGGTTTGATACAGGGTGGTAATGAAAAACTGTTTTTT	CASGLIQGGNEKLFF
.	TRBV2	.	TRBJ2-5	TGTGCCAGCAGTGAAGCGCCTTGGCAAGAGACCCAGTACTTC	CASSEAPWQETQYF
.	TRBV4-2	few	TRBJ2-1	TGTGCCAGCAGCCAAGAATGGGCAAACGAGCAGTTCTTC	CASSQEWANEQFF
.	TRBV7-2	.	TRBJ2-2	TGTGCCAGCAGCTTTCAGGGGACCGGGGAGCTGTTTTTT	CASSFQGTGELFF
.	TRBV28	.	TRBJ1-1	TGTGCCAGCAGTCCCGGGACCCCGGGGGACACTGAAGCTTTCTTT	CASSPGTPGDTEAFF
TRBD1	TRBV19	few	TRBJ1-5	TGTGCCAGTAGTCTTGAGGGGGCTCGCAATCAGCCCCAGCATTTT	CASSLEGARNQPQHF
.	TRBV12-3/TRBV12-4	few	TRBJ1-1	TGTGCCAGCAGTCTGGGGGCGTACACTGAAGCTTTCTTT	CASSLGAYTEAFF
.	TRBV12-3/TRBV12-4	.	TRBJ1-2	TGTGCCAGCAGTTTAGGTACCTATGGCTACACCTTC	CASSLGTYGYTF
.	TRBV20-1	.	TRBJ2-1	TGCAGTGCGAGTGACATCCTAAATGAGCAGTTCTTC	CSASDILNEQFF
.	TRBV14	.	TRBJ1-2	TGTGCCAGCAGCCAGGGAGGGCGTAGCTACACCTTC	CASSQGGRSYTF
TRBD1	TRBV28	.	TRBJ1-5	TGTGCCAGCAGTTTAGCAGGGGGTGTGGTTGGTCAGCCCCAGCATTTT	CASSLAGGVVGQPQHF
.	TRBV18	.	TRBJ1-2	TGTGCCAGCTCAGCATCCGGGACATATAACTATGGCTACACCTTC	CASSASGTYNYGYTF
.	TRBV3-1/TRBV3-2	.	TRBJ2-2	TGTGCCAGCAGCCAAGCCGCCCTAGCGAGAAACACCGGGGAGCTGTTTTTT	CASSQAALARNTGELFF
.	TRBV7-2	.	TRBJ2-1	TGTGCCAGCAGCCACCCCGGGGCAGGGAATGAGCAGTTCTTC	CASSHPGAGNEQFF
TRBD1	TRBV6-5	.	TRBJ1-3	TGTGCCAGCAGCCGGACAGGGACATCTGGAAACACCATATATTTT	CASSRTGTSGNTIYF
TRBD2	TRBV28	.	TRBJ2-2	TGTGCCAGCAACCGGGGGGCCGGGGAGCTGTTTTTT	CASNRGAGELFF
TRBD1	TRBV9	.	TRBJ1-5	TGTGCCAGCAGCGTTGGACAGGAGAGCAATCAGCCCCAGCATTTT	CASSVGQESNQPQHF
TRBD1	TRBV7-2	.	TRBJ1-6	TGTGCCAGCAGCTTCGGGACAGCAAGTAATTCACCCCTCCACTTT	CASSFGTASNSPLHF
.	TRBV3-1/TRBV3-2	few	TRBJ1-5	TGTGCCAGCAGCCAAGTTGGGGATCAGCCCCAGCATTTT	CASSQVGDQPQHF
.	TRBV5-1	.	TRBJ1-1	TGCGCCAGCAGGGCACAGGGTCAGGGCGCTGAAGCTTTCTTT	CASRAQGQGAEAFF
.	TRBV19	.	TRBJ1-1	TGTGCCAGTAGTATTGGGAATGGGGGGCGGACTGAAGCTTTCTTT	CASSIGNGGRTEAFF
.	TRBV9	.	TRBJ1-4	TGTGCCAGCAGCGCTTCAACAGGGCGCAATGAAAAACTGTTTTTT	CASSASTGRNEKLFF
TRBD1	TRBV6-5	.	TRBJ1-1	TGTGCCAGCAGTTACTTTGGGACAGGGACCACTGAAGCTTTCTTT	CASSYFGTGTTEAFF
TRBD2	TRBV28	.	TRBJ2-7	TGTGCCAGCAGTTTAATGACTAGCGGGAGTGATTCCTACGAGCAGTACTTC	CASSLMTSGSDSYEQYF
.	TRBV21-1	once	TRBJ2-3	TGTGCCAGCAGCAAGGGGGCCCAGGCCTGGGAATGGGAAGATACGCAGTATTTT	CASSKGAQAWEWEDTQYF
.	TRBV12-2	.	TRBJ2-3	TGTGCAAGTCGCTCCGTGCGGGTCTCTAGGACAGATACGCAGTATTTT	CASRSVRVSRTDTQYF